This record covers a single T cell receptor beta chain. Its antigen is not known. The junction departs from germline at one end; a sequencing error may be responsible. Per germline, CDR1 SNHLY and CDR2 FYNNEI. The CDR3 is made up of 14 amino acids. This entry comes from a study of tumor-infiltrating lymphocytes in glioblastoma multiforme. Study findings and constraints: Functional subtype sorting of these T cells was not performed. The TCR and somatic mutation analysis included just one glioblastoma patient.

TCR beta libraries were built from RNA through three nested multiplex PCR rounds using modified ARM-PCR. No unique molecular identifiers were described for these TCRB libraries. TCRdb processed the multiplex PCR reads anew with MiXCR; each CDR3 protein has one entry. There are about 12,000 distinct CDR3 sequences in the sample; 64% occur only once, and approximately 33% lies in the top ten. The rearrangement links TRBV2 to TRBJ2-1; a possible D gene is TRBD2 (6 bases). Sequencing input: brain tumor tissue. This receptor was taken from a male donor with glioblastoma. DNA of the CDR3: TGTGCCAGCAAGAAACGGGGGACTGACAATAAGCAGTTCTTC. Translated, it gives CASKKRGTDNKQFF.